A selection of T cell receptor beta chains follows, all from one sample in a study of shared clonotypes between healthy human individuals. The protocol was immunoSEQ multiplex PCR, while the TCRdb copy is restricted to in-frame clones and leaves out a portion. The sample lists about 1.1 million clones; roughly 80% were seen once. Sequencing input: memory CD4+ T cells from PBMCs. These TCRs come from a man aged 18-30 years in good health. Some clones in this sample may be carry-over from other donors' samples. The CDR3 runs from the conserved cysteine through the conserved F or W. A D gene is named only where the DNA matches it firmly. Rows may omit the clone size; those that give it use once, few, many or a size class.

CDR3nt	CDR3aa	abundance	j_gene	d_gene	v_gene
TGTGCCAGCAGCTTTAGGGCAGCAACTAATGAAAAACTGTTTTTT	CASSFRAATNEKLFF	once	TRBJ1-4	-	TRBV7-2
TGTGCCAGCAGCTCCACAGTGGGACCTAGCACAGATACGCAGTATTTT	CASSSTVGPSTDTQYF	-	TRBJ2-3	-	TRBV5-5
TGTGCCAGCAGCCCAAACCCCGGGGCGGACACCATATATTTT	CASSPNPGADTIYF	-	TRBJ1-3	-	TRBV7-7
TGTGCCAGCAGCCCGACTAGCGGGAGCCCCAATGAGCAGTTCTTC	CASSPTSGSPNEQFF	-	TRBJ2-1	TRBD2	TRBV11-2
TGCGCCAGCAGCCCTTGGGACAGGGCAGAGACCCAGTACTTC	CASSPWDRAETQYF	-	TRBJ2-5	TRBD1	TRBV5-1
TGTGCCAGCAGCCCAAGTAGGCGAGCGGCGAGCAGAACCGGGGAGCTGTTTTTT	CASSPSRRAASRTGELFF	-	TRBJ2-2	-	TRBV28
TGTGCCAGCAGCTTCAGCTGGACCGAACAGGGGGACTATGGCTACACCTTC	CASSFSWTEQGDYGYTF	many	TRBJ1-2	TRBD1	TRBV11-2
TGTGCCGGGACACTGAACACTGAAGCTTTCTTT	CAGTLNTEAFF	-	TRBJ1-1	-	TRBV30
TGTGCCAGCAGCTTCAACAGGAGTAGATACACACCCACTGAAGCTTTCTTT	CASSFNRSRYTPTEAFF	-	TRBJ1-1	-	TRBV11-3
TGCGCCAGCAGCCCAGACAACTCGGGTGAGCAGTTCTTC	CASSPDNSGEQFF	-	TRBJ2-1	-	TRBV5-1
TGCAGCGTTGCGGGACAGGGGGCTTACAATGAGCAGTTCTTC	CSVAGQGAYNEQFF	-	TRBJ2-1	TRBD1	TRBV29-1
TGTGCCAGCTCGGAGCCTGGGGGTGAAAAACTGTTTTTT	CASSEPGGEKLFF	-	TRBJ1-4	-	TRBV6-6
TGTGCCACCAGCGGGAACGCCGAGGCCGGGGAGCTGTTTTTT	CATSGNAEAGELFF	few	TRBJ2-2	-	TRBV15
TGTGCCAGCAGCTTACGACAGACAAATATCGGTGAGCAGTACTTC	CASSLRQTNIGEQYF	few	TRBJ2-7	-	TRBV13
TGTGCCAGCAGCTCAGGACCCGCCCAAGAGACCCAGTACTTC	CASSSGPAQETQYF	once	TRBJ2-5	-	TRBV9
TGTGCCAGCAGTTGGTACAGGGCGGGCACAGATACGCAGTATTTT	CASSWYRAGTDTQYF	-	TRBJ2-3	-	TRBV5-8
TGTGCCAGCAGTCTGACAGGGTCCTGGCCGCCCCAGCATTTT	CASSLTGSWPPQHF	-	TRBJ1-5	TRBD1	TRBV28
TGTGCCAGCAGTTCGGGGCTCCCCTATGGCTACACCTTC	CASSSGLPYGYTF	few	TRBJ1-2	-	TRBV28